Following are 19 T cell receptor beta chains from one sample sequenced in a study of T cell responses to AZD1222 COVID-19 vaccine. The protocol was immunoSEQ multiplex PCR, while the TCRdb copy is restricted to in-frame clones and leaves out a portion. This table holds about 120,000 clones, 92% found once. Source: peripheral blood, taken on day 0 of AZD1222 vaccination. The source of these receptors is an adult in good health.

This CDR3 reads CASSQRKRYTF. The CDR3 DNA reads as TGTGCCAGCAGCCAACGCAAACGCTACACCTTC. The chain has TRBV7-6 and TRBJ1-2; D ambiguous. The CDR3 consists of 11 residues. With 5 bases removed from V and 9 bases from J, the gap between germline ends came to 10 bases. The germline CDR1 and CDR2 sequences are SGHVS and FNYEAQ.

The CDR3 is CASRLSGGSQPQHF. For the CDR3, the DNA is TGTGCCAGCAGACTTTCGGGGGGGTCCCAGCCCCAGCATTTT. The chain is built from TRBV27 and TRBJ1-5, with D possibly TRBD1 on 5 matching bases. Germline CDR1 reads MNHEY; CDR2 reads SMNVEV (reference sequence). V lost 6 bases and J 7 bases, leaving 16 bases between the germline ends. The CDR3 has 14 residues.

The gene calls are TRBV19 and TRBJ1-1; 10 nucleotides match TRBD1. With 7 bases clipped from V and 4 bases from J, the junction kept 21 bases outside the gene matches. Germline loops: CDR1 LNHDA, CDR2 SQIVND (reference sequence). The CDR3 has 19 amino acids. Here the CDR3 reads CASKFHGVGRTGGSTEAFF. The CDR3 bases are TGTGCCAGTAAATTTCATGGGGTGGGGCGGACAGGGGGGAGCACTGAAGCTTTCTTT.

This clone was seen once. The CDR3 DNA is TGTGCCAGCAGCTTCCCAGAACGGTATGGCTACACCTTC. As protein: CASSFPERYGYTF. The rearrangement uses TRBV7-2 and TRBJ1-2; no clear D. V was trimmed by 3 bases and J by 5 bases, leaving 10 bases between them. Germline lookup yields CDR1 SGHTA and CDR2 FQGNSA. The CDR3 has 13 amino acids.

J is TRBJ1-4 and V is TRBV18; TRBD1 might be the D (5 bases). This CDR3 has 13 amino acids. Germline V gene sequence: CDR1 KGHSH, CDR2 LQKENI. V was clipped by 1 base and J by 13 bases, with 13 bases between them. The CDR3 region has the DNA TGTGCCAGCTCACCACGTCAGGACCAGGGACTGTTTTTT. Translating gives CASSPRQDQGLFF.

The chain joins TRBV6-2 or TRBV6-3 to TRBJ2-2; D may be TRBD1 (6 bases). This CDR3 comprises 17 residues. The germline V and J ends were trimmed by 5 bases and 4 bases, with 20 bases remaining between them. CDR1 MNHEY and CDR2 SVGEGT come from the germline V gene. This chain's CDR3 is CASSPLAGDRGTGELFF. The DNA for the CDR3 is TGTGCCAGCAGTCCCCTAGCAGGGGATCGTGGCACCGGGGAGCTGTTTTTT.

This clone ranks as medium-sized. The chain employs TRBV6-2 or TRBV6-3 and TRBJ2-3; 12 nucleotides match TRBD2. The CDR3 is 15 residues long. The germline gives CDR1 MNHEY, CDR2 SVGEGT. J lost 4 bases, V lost 6 bases, and 5 bases had no gene match. CDR3 sequence reads: CASSQSSGGADTQYF. The CDR3 nucleotides read TGTGCCAGCAGCCAATCTAGCGGGGGGGCAGATACGCAGTATTTT.

This chain joins TRBV19 and TRBJ1-5, with TRBD1 matching 7 bases. This CDR3 is built from 13 residues. Germline CDR1 reads LNHDA; CDR2 reads SQIVND (reference sequence). Trimming cost V 10 bases and J 8 bases; bases outside gene matches: 11. The CDR3 nucleotides read TGTGCCACCCGACAGGGCAACTGGGAGCCCCAGCATTTT. The encoded protein is CATRQGNWEPQHF.

The chain carries TRBV5-1 and TRBJ1-2; TRBD1 agrees at 9 bases. The CDR3 has 15 residues. V trimming: 3 bases; J trimming: 4 bases; junction bases outside the gene matches: 7. Germline assignment: CDR1 SGHRS and CDR2 YFSETQ. The CDR3 nucleotides read TGCGCCAGCAGCTCTTGGACAGGGGCTGTCTATGGCTACACCTTC. As protein: CASSSWTGAVYGYTF.

The chain joins TRBV27 to TRBJ2-3, with 9 bases that match TRBD2. Germline CDR1 and CDR2: MNHEY and SMNVEV (reference sequence). After removal of 5 bases from V and 2 bases from J, the junction contained 8 bases not matched to a gene. The CDR3 runs 16 residues. The CDR3: CASSDWRGGPTDTQYF. In nucleotides, the CDR3 is TGTGCCAGCAGTGATTGGCGGGGGGGCCCCACAGATACGCAGTATTTT.

V usage is TRBV2 and J usage is TRBJ2-7, with D unclear. V lost 7 bases and J 3 bases, leaving 13 bases between the germline ends. Germline CDR1 and CDR2: SNHLY and FYNNEI. The CDR3 runs 13 residues. CDR3 sequence (DNA): TGTGCCAGCAACGCACTGGCGCTCTACGAGCAGTACTTC. As protein: CASNALALYEQYF.

This chain uses TRBV10-1 with TRBJ2-1, with TRBD2 matching 14 bases. The V and J ends lost 10 bases and 9 bases, in that order; junction bases with no gene match: 11. The CDR3 is made up of 15 amino acids. Germline V gene data show CDR1 as WNHNN and CDR2 as SYGVQD (reference sequence). Here the CDR3 DNA reads TGCGCCACGTCTGAGGGACTAGCGGGAGTTGTTGAGCAGTTCTTC. Its translation: CATSEGLAGVVEQFF.

The chain recombines TRBV10-2 with TRBJ2-1, with 7 bases identical to TRBD2. CDR3 length equals 16 residues. CDR1 WSHSY and CDR2 SAAADI come from the germline V gene. J lost 0 bases, V lost 4 bases, and 6 bases had no gene match. CDR3 region: CASSGGEGSSYNEQFF. CDR3 in DNA: TGCGCCAGCAGTGGCGGGGAGGGCAGCTCCTACAATGAGCAGTTCTTC.

The chain has TRBV6-2 or TRBV6-3 and TRBJ2-3, with D maybe TRBD2 (5 bases). Germline V gene data show CDR1 as MNHEY and CDR2 as SVGEGT. This CDR3 comprises 14 residues. V was trimmed by 5 bases and J by 1 base, leaving 10 bases between them. CDR3 in DNA: TGTGCCAGCAGTAGACCAGCGGGCACAGATACGCAGTATTTT. Its protein product is CASSRPAGTDTQYF.

The chain has TRBV28 and TRBJ1-4; the D is unclear. There are 14 residues in the CDR3. V shed 5 bases and J shed 8 bases, with 15 bases lying between them. Germline V gene sequence: CDR1 MDHEN, CDR2 SYDVKM. DNA for the CDR3: TGTGCCAGCAGTCTCGGGATTCATGGGGAAAAACTGTTTTTT. Protein product: CASSLGIHGEKLFF.

V usage is TRBV2 and J usage is TRBJ2-5; TRBD1 matches at 7 bases. V lost 9 bases to trimming and J lost 6 bases; unmatched junction nucleotides: 19. The V gene's germline CDR1 is SNHLY and CDR2 FYNNEI. CDR3 length: 16 residues. The CDR3 loop is CARTKLSDRDVKTQYF. The CDR3 DNA reads TGTGCCAGAACGAAACTCTCCGACAGGGATGTAAAGACCCAGTACTTC.

This sequence joins TRBV3-1 (or the pseudogene TRBV3-2) and TRBJ2-2, with 15 bases aligning to TRBD2. Germline CDR1 is LGHDT and CDR2 is YNNKEL (reference sequence). The trim removed 3 bases at V and 7 bases at J, leaving 3 bases unmatched. The CDR3 has 16 residues. The CDR3 region has the DNA TGTGCCAGCAGCCAGAGGACTAGCGGGAGGGGCGGGGAGCTGTTTTTT. Protein: CASSQRTSGRGGELFF.

The chain recombines TRBV28 with TRBJ2-2; no firm D call. The CDR3 covers 12 residues. Per the germline V gene, CDR1 is MDHEN and CDR2 is SYDVKM. V dropped 3 bases and J dropped 4 bases, with 3 bases sitting between them. The CDR3: CASSFITGELFF. CDR3 nucleotide sequence: TGTGCCAGCAGTTTTATCACCGGGGAGCTGTTTTTT.

The chain links TRBV18 to TRBJ2-2; TRBD1 or TRBD2 may be the D gene (6 bases each). The CDR3 loop spans 16 amino acids. Germline CDR1 is KGHSH and CDR2 is LQKENI. Trimming shortened V by 3 bases and J by 4 bases, and 15 bases separated the two germline ends. The CDR3 region is CASSPFEGGSTGELFF. CDR3 sequence (DNA): TGTGCCAGCTCACCTTTCGAGGGGGGTTCCACCGGGGAGCTGTTTTTT.